This TCR beta chain is drawn from a study of cytomegalovirus exposure and HLA in healthy donors. General observations from the study: Researchers reported from a later analysis that most CMV-associated TCR beta chains appeared HLA-restricted. Listed as cytomegalovirus-associated were 150 or so TCR beta chains. Excluded: some indistinguishable V segments such as TRBV6-2 and TRBV6-3.

The length of the CDR3 is 17 residues. V was pared by 0 bases and J by 2 bases, with 9 bases of the junction left unmatched. In germline, CDR1 is LNHDA, CDR2 SQIVND (reference sequence). PCR amplification relied on 60 Vbeta primers (plus 13 Jbeta primers). Assay: immunoSEQ multiplex PCR; the TCRdb copy retains only in-frame clones and omits some. Of roughly 180,000 clones detected, about four fifths appear once; the ten largest clones hold approximately 2.4%. In the case of this clone: Its antigen remains unidentified.

This clonotype originated in a male donor in good health and CMV-seronegative. The sample comprised PBMCs. V is TRBV19 and J is TRBJ2-7; the match to TRBD1 covers 8 bases. The CDR3 DNA reads as TGTGCCAGTAGTATAGACGCCGGTCCACAGGGGGCCTACGAGCAGTACTTC. This codes for CASSIDAGPQGAYEQYF.